What follows are 8 T cell receptor beta chains derived from one specimen sequenced in a study of CD8 T cells in Susac syndrome. The authors reverse transcribed about 0.45 to 1 ug RNA with random hexamers. TCRdb analysed the immunoSEQ multiplex PCR reads with MiXCR anew, one entry per CDR3 protein. The sample carries around 190,000 distinct CDR3 sequences, 90% to 95% recorded once. What was sequenced was CD4+ T cells from PBMCs. These receptors were obtained from a human donor in good health.

The chain joins TRBV29-1 to TRBJ2-1; 7 nucleotides line up with TRBD2. This CDR3 has 14 amino acids. The germline V gene has CDR1 SQVTM and CDR2 ANQGSEA. V dropped 5 bases and J dropped 0; count of bases not matched to a gene: 4. This chain's CDR3 is CSVLLASSYNEQFF. CDR3 nucleotide sequence: TGCAGCGTTTTACTAGCGAGCTCCTACAATGAGCAGTTCTTC.

This sequence joins TRBV30 and TRBJ1-1; TRBD1 might be the D (5 bases). Between the trimmed V and J ends, which lost 4 bases and 6 bases, there was a span of 9 bases. The V gene's germline CDR1 is GTSNPN and CDR2 SVGIG (reference sequence). This CDR3 has 11 residues. The CDR3 bases are TGTGCCTGGAAGGGGACCTCTGAAGCTTTCTTT. The encoded protein is CAWKGTSEAFF.

The sample holds one count of this clonotype. The V call is TRBV29-1, the J call TRBJ2-3; 14 bases line up with TRBD2. Germline CDR1 is SQVTM and CDR2 is ANQGSEA. Germline trimming cut 3 bases from V and 4 bases from J; bases unmatched to any gene: 0. The CDR3 has 14 residues. Here the CDR3 DNA reads TGCAGCGTTGAGGGACTAGCGGGGGCAGATACGCAGTATTTT. This codes for CSVEGLAGADTQYF.

This rearrangement joins TRBV27 to TRBJ1-2, with D possibly matching TRBD1 (5 bases). Germline assignment: CDR1 MNHEY and CDR2 SMNVEV (reference sequence). This CDR3 is 14 amino acids long. V shed 7 bases and J shed 6 bases, with 18 bases lying between them. The CDR3 protein is CASKTGVGVDGYTF. CDR3 bases: TGTGCCAGCAAAACCGGAGTGGGGGTTGATGGCTACACCTTC.

The count of this clonotype is one. J is TRBJ2-1 and V is TRBV15; D gene uncertain. This CDR3 has 16 amino acids. Germline V gene sequence: CDR1 LNHNV, CDR2 YYDKDF (reference sequence). The V end lost 4 bases, the J end lost 4 bases, and 17 bases lay between the germline ends. The DNA for the CDR3 is TGTGCCACCAGCAACCCCAAGGCAGGCCAATACAATGAGCAGTTCTTC. Translation gives CATSNPKAGQYNEQFF.

V and J are TRBV25-1 and TRBJ2-5; 13 nucleotides align to TRBD2. This CDR3 region has 17 residues. J gave up 5 bases and V 1 base, and 7 bases lay outside the gene matches. Per germline, CDR1 MGHDK and CDR2 SYGVNS. CDR3: CASSEFTSGGAAETQYF. The CDR3 region has the DNA TGTGCCAGCAGTGAATTCACTAGCGGGGGGGCGGCCGAGACCCAGTACTTC.

The chain is built from TRBV4-1 and TRBJ1-1; no definite D call. The CDR3 covers 15 residues. Germline loops: CDR1 MGHRA, CDR2 YSYEKL. V shed 2 bases and J shed 0 bases, with 10 bases lying between them. The CDR3 loop reads CASSQTGMMNTEAFF. The CDR3 DNA is TGCGCCAGCAGCCAAACTGGGATGATGAACACTGAAGCTTTCTTT.

This clonotype was counted a single time. This rearrangement joins TRBV5-1 to TRBJ2-6, with 7 positions matching TRBD1. The trim removed 0 bases at V and 1 base at J, leaving 7 bases unmatched. Germline CDR1 reads SGHRS; CDR2 reads YFSETQ. The CDR3 totals 18 residues. The CDR3 reads CASSLEVGGGSGANVLTF. As DNA, the CDR3 is TGCGCCAGCAGCTTGGAAGTAGGGGGCGGATCTGGGGCCAACGTCCTGACTTTC. Using reference TRBV5-1 and TRBJ2-6 for the parts outside the CDR3, the full variable domain is KAGVTQTPRYLIKTRGQQVTLSCSPISGHRSVSWYQQTPGQGLQFLFEYFSETQRNKGNFPGRFSGRQFSNSRSEMNVSTLELGDSALYLCASSLEVGGGSGANVLTFGAGSRLTVL.